The entry below gives a single T cell receptor (beta chain) sequence along with its context. Its antigen is still unknown. It was RNA transcripts that yielded the amplified TCR beta CDR3 regions. Initially, a first-round RT-PCR of the TCR CDR3 employed the HTBI primer set. A single record per CDR3 protein comes from TCRdb applying MiXCR to the multiplex PCR reads. The repertoire holds a few hundred thousand distinct CDR3 sequences, with about 45% as singletons. CDR3 length equals 17 residues. Looked up from germline, CDR1 is SNHLY and CDR2 is FYNNEI. V dropped 8 bases and J dropped 4 bases, with 26 bases sitting between them. This specimen belongs to a study of T cells in Graves' hyperthyroidism and ophthalmopathy. Regarding the study as a whole: Among clonotypes expanded in thyroid above 0.001, most were also found in blood. Before onset, by a median of approximately 6.8 months, the model predicted ophthalmopathy.

Patients aged 18 to 65 had newly diagnosed hyperthyroidism lasting under 2 months. The genes are TRBV2 and TRBJ1-2; weak D call: TRBD1 (6 bases). Sample: peripheral blood or thyroid tissue (not recorded which). The source of this sequence is a woman aged 18-29 years with Graves' hyperthyroidism. CDR3 nucleotide sequence: TGTGCCAGCTCCCCCCGGCCTTGGGGCAGGGGAAGCTATGGCTACACCTTC. It codes for CASSPRPWGRGSYGYTF.